This T cell receptor beta chain appears in the sequencing data of a study of CD8 T cells in ankylosing spondylitis. On this clonotype itself: Antigen unknown.

General study findings and limits: Within matched ankylosing spondylitis synovial fluid, disease-linked clones were reportedly significantly enriched. There were earlier reports of some motif variants in reactive arthritis synovial fluid and blood.

Making use of molecular barcodes, quantitative 5'-RACE generated TCR beta libraries. One entry per CDR3 protein results from TCRdb running MiXCR on the 5' RACE reads. The sample carries approximately 39,000 distinct CDR3 sequences, 9.5% to 12% recorded once. The clonotype comes from a male donor with ankylosing spondylitis. The sample taken for sequencing was synovial fluid, either unsorted or a sorted T cell fraction (not recorded which).

CDR3 region: CASSLGGSVDEQFF. For the CDR3, the DNA is TGTGCCAGCAGTTTAGGCGGGTCGGTCGATGAGCAGTTCTTC. This sequence joins TRBV28 and TRBJ2-1; tentatively, D is TRBD2 (5 bases). The V and J ends lost 2 bases and 8 bases respectively, with 13 bases between them. CDR1 is MDHEN and CDR2 is SYDVKM in the germline V gene. CDR3 length: 14 amino acids.